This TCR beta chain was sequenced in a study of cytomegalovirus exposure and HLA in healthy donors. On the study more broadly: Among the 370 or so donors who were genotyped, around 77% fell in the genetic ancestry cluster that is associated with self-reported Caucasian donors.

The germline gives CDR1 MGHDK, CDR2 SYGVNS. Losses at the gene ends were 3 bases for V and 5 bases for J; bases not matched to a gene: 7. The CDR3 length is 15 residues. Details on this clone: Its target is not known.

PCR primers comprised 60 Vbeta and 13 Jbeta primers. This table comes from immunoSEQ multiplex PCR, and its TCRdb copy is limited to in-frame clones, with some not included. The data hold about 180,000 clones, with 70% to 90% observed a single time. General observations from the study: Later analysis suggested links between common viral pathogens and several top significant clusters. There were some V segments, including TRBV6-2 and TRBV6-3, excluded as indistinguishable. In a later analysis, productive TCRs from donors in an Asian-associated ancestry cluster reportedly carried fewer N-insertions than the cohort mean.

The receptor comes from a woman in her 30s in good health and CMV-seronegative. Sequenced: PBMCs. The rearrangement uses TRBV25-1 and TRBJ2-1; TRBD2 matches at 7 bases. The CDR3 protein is CASSDPVAGDNEQFF. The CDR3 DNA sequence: TGTGCCAGCAGTGACCCTGTGGCGGGGGACAATGAGCAGTTCTTC.